A single sample gave rise to the 26 T cell receptor beta chains below, sequenced in a study of T cell responses to AZD1222 COVID-19 vaccine. Some clones are missing from TCRdb's copy, which holds only in-frame ones; the method was immunoSEQ multiplex PCR. The profile shows about 140,000 clones, 80% to 95% of them singletons. Material: peripheral blood, obtained 28 days after the second AZD1222 dose. All receptors derive from an adult who received the AZD1222 COVID-19 vaccine.

The genes are TRBV7-6 and TRBJ2-4; D is ambiguous. Germline lookup yields CDR1 SGHVS and CDR2 FNYEAQ. With 2 bases removed from V and 0 bases from J, the gap between germline ends came to 8 bases. The CDR3 is made up of 15 amino acids. This CDR3 is CASSLPWLAKNIQYF. The CDR3 DNA sequence: TGTGCCAGCAGCTTACCGTGGCTAGCCAAAAACATTCAGTACTTC.

This clone was recorded only once. The chain combines TRBV7-9 with TRBJ1-5; D perhaps matches TRBD1 (5 bases). CDR3 length: 14 residues. The V gene's germline CDR1 is SEHNR and CDR2 FQNEAQ (reference sequence). Trimming took 1 base from V and 4 from J, leaving 8 bases between them. The CDR3, as DNA: TGTGCCAGCAGCTTAGGAGCAGGGAATCAGCCCCAGCATTTT. Amino acid sequence: CASSLGAGNQPQHF.

This clone was found a few times. The chain uses TRBV5-1 and TRBJ2-7; 7 nucleotides agree with TRBD1. Trimming cost V 0 bases and J 7 bases; bases outside gene matches: 7. The CDR3 has 14 residues. CDR1 and CDR2 from the germline V gene are SGHRS and YFSETQ. The CDR3 bases are TGCGCCAGCAGCTTGGATCAGGGGGTGGGAGAGCAGTACTTC. The encoded protein is CASSLDQGVGEQYF.

The chain has TRBV28 and TRBJ1-4; possibly TRBD1 for D (5 bases). Germline lookup yields CDR1 MDHEN and CDR2 SYDVKM. V was pared by 2 bases and J by 5 bases, with 15 bases between. This CDR3 is 16 amino acids long. CDR3 DNA sequence: TGTGCCAGCAGTTTAACCCAGGGCCGACCGAATGAAAAACTGTTTTTT. This sequence encodes CASSLTQGRPNEKLFF.

The chain employs TRBV6-5 and TRBJ1-1; D remains ambiguous. Germline CDR1 and CDR2: MNHEY and SVGAGI. This CDR3 contains 15 residues. V was trimmed by 5 bases and J by 4 bases, leaving 17 bases between them. CDR3 sequence (DNA): TGTGCCAGCAGTAACCCGGAGTCATTCGGCACTGAAGCTTTCTTT. As protein: CASSNPESFGTEAFF.

The V and J genes are TRBV7-2 and TRBJ2-7, with D uncertain. V was cut by 1 base and J by 4 bases, with 8 bases left in between. From germline, CDR1 is SGHTA and CDR2 FQGNSA. The CDR3 contains 13 residues. The CDR3 nucleotides are TGTGCCAGCAGCTTAGTCGAGTCTTACGAGCAGTACTTC. Amino acid sequence: CASSLVESYEQYF.

The chain links TRBV6-5 to TRBJ1-2; 8 nucleotides agree with TRBD1. From germline, CDR1 is MNHEY and CDR2 SVGAGI. The V and J ends lost 7 bases and 5 bases, in that order; junction bases with no gene match: 6. The CDR3 contains 13 residues. CDR3 nucleotide sequence: TGTGCCAGCAATTCAGGGGGCACTTATGGCTACACCTTC. Its protein product is CASNSGGTYGYTF.

The chain is built from TRBV3-1 (or the pseudogene TRBV3-2) and TRBJ1-1; unclear D gene. V lost 2 bases and J lost 2, with 12 bases in between. Germline CDR1 LGHDT, CDR2 YNNKEL (reference sequence). CDR3 size: 15 residues. Here the CDR3 DNA reads TGTGCCAGCAGCCAAAAGGTAATTGCTAACACTGAAGCTTTCTTT. Protein product: CASSQKVIANTEAFF.

This chain joins TRBV4-1 and TRBJ2-7, with a possible D match to TRBD1 (5 bases). This CDR3 has 16 amino acids. The germline V gene encodes CDR1 MGHRA and CDR2 YSYEKL. V lost 3 bases to trimming and J lost 2 bases, with 17 bases between them. Here the CDR3 reads CASSQGQGVRAYEQYF. The CDR3 DNA reads TGCGCCAGCAGCCAGGGCCAAGGGGTCAGGGCCTACGAGCAGTACTTC.

This chain uses TRBV28 with TRBJ1-1; D possibly corresponds to TRBD1 (6 bases). This CDR3 has 16 amino acids. Trimming pared 3 bases from V and 10 bases from J, leaving 24 bases between. Germline values: CDR1 MDHEN, CDR2 SYDVKM. CDR3 sequence (DNA): TGTGCCAGCAGTTTGGCCCCAGACTTCAGGGGTAGTGGAGCTTTCTTT. Translated, it gives CASSLAPDFRGSGAFF.

This clone was counted once. The rearrangement uses TRBV6-5 and TRBJ2-7; 11 bases align to TRBD2. This CDR3 comprises 16 residues. Trimming at V came to 0 bases and at J to 5 bases, leaving 6 bases not matched to a gene. The germline gives CDR1 MNHEY, CDR2 SVGAGI. The DNA for the CDR3 is TGTGCCAGCAGTTACTCGATACTAGCGGGAGTCCACGAGCAGTACTTC. Protein product: CASSYSILAGVHEQYF.

The chain is built from TRBV30 and TRBJ2-5; 7 bases are shared with TRBD2. Germline trimming cut 0 bases from V and 1 base from J; bases unmatched to any gene: 2. This CDR3 region has 14 residues. From germline, CDR1 is GTSNPN and CDR2 SVGIG (reference sequence). For the CDR3, the DNA is TGTGCCTGGAGTGTAGGGACTATCCAAGAGACCCAGTACTTC. Protein sequence: CAWSVGTIQETQYF.

The V gene is TRBV30, the J gene TRBJ1-5, with 7 bases that match TRBD1. The junction had 9 bases not matched to a gene; V was cut back by 8 bases and J by 5 bases. This CDR3 spans 13 amino acids. Germline V gene sequence: CDR1 GTSNPN, CDR2 SVGIG (reference sequence). The CDR3 sequence is CASGQDHHQPQHF. In DNA, the CDR3 is TGTGCCAGCGGACAGGACCACCATCAGCCCCAGCATTTT. Full variable domain (missing parts from reference TRBV30 and TRBJ1-5): SQTIHQWPATLVQPVGSPLSLECTVEGTSNPNLYWYRQAAGRGLQLLFYSVGIGQISSEVPQNLSASRPQDRQFILSSKKLLLSDSGFYLCASGQDHHQPQHFGDGTRLSIL.

The count of this clone is one. This rearrangement joins TRBV7-2 to TRBJ2-3, with D hard to call. The germline gives CDR1 SGHTA, CDR2 FQGNSA. The CDR3 totals 12 residues. V lost 3 bases and J lost 11, with 12 bases in between. The CDR3 DNA follows: TGTGCCAGCAGCTTCGACGGTACTTGGCAGTATTTT. It codes for CASSFDGTWQYF.

The chain couples TRBV4-3 to TRBJ1-6; 7 nucleotides align to TRBD1. This CDR3 comprises 16 residues. V lost 0 bases to trimming and J lost 8 bases; unmatched junction nucleotides: 7. The germline V gene has CDR1 LGHNA and CDR2 YSLEER. The CDR3: CASSQETGNSDSPLHF. The CDR3 DNA sequence: TGCGCCAGCAGCCAAGAGACAGGGAATTCTGATTCACCCCTCCACTTT.

The rearrangement joins TRBV30 to TRBJ1-5, with 7 bases fitting TRBD1. The ends lost 5 bases at V and 4 bases at J; junction bases unmatched: 2. Per the germline V gene, CDR1 is GTSNPN and CDR2 is SVGIG (reference sequence). The CDR3 has 12 residues. The DNA of the CDR3 is TGTGCCTGGGACAGGGTGAATCAGCCCCAGCATTTT. It specifies CAWDRVNQPQHF.

This clone was found a few times. Here the CDR3 DNA reads TGTGCCAGCAGCCCTAAGACAGGGCGGAACACTGAAGCTTTCTTT. Translated, it gives CASSPKTGRNTEAFF. The rearrangement joins TRBV7-9 to TRBJ1-1; 7 nucleotides line up with TRBD1. The V segment lost 5 bases and the J segment 1 base; nucleotides outside the gene matches: 7. Germline V gene sequence: CDR1 SEHNR, CDR2 FQNEAQ (reference sequence). The CDR3 loop spans 15 amino acids.

The V call is TRBV28, the J call TRBJ1-1, with 8 positions matching TRBD1. Germline trimming cut 4 bases from V and 4 bases from J; bases unmatched to any gene: 8. The CDR3 contains 15 residues. CDR1 MDHEN and CDR2 SYDVKM come from the germline V gene. The CDR3 bases are TGTGCCAGCAGTTCCGGACAGGGATGGGGCACTGAAGCTTTCTTT. Amino acids: CASSSGQGWGTEAFF.

The CDR3 DNA reads TGTGCCAGCAGCCAAAACTGGCAGGGCTATGGCTACACCTTC. It encodes CASSQNWQGYGYTF. The chain joins TRBV7-2 to TRBJ1-2; a possible D gene is TRBD1 (5 bases). V was pared by 5 bases and J by 4 bases, with 14 bases between. CDR3 size: 14 residues. Germline loops: CDR1 SGHTA, CDR2 FQGNSA. Filled out from reference TRBV7-2 and TRBJ1-2, the complete variable domain reads GAGVSQSPSNKVTEKGKDVELRCDPISGHTALYWYRQSLGQGLEFLIYFQGNSAPDKSGLPSDRFSAERTGGSVSTLTIQRTQQEDSAVYLCASSQNWQGYGYTFGSGTRLTVV.

The V and J genes are TRBV27 and TRBJ2-5; D not resolved. CDR1 is MNHEY and CDR2 is SMNVEV in the germline V gene (reference sequence). The CDR3 runs to 16 residues. The V and J ends lost 2 bases and 5 bases respectively, with 18 bases between them. CDR3 nucleotide sequence: TGTGCCAGCAGTTTAATGGCATCAACAATGGGGGAGACCCAGTACTTC. Its protein is CASSLMASTMGETQYF.

J is TRBJ1-5 and V is TRBV30; D gene uncertain. Germline V CDR1 and CDR2: GTSNPN, SVGIG (reference sequence). The CDR3 is 16 residues long. Trimming stripped 1 base from V and 1 base from J, with 14 bases between. CDR3 sequence: CAWSGGSSRSNQPQHF. CDR3 nucleotide sequence: TGTGCCTGGAGTGGAGGGAGCAGTAGAAGCAATCAGCCCCAGCATTTT.

The chain recombines TRBV7-9 with TRBJ2-7; 8 bases align to TRBD2. The junction had 18 bases not matched to a gene; V was cut back by 5 bases and J by 0 bases. This CDR3 has 19 amino acids. Germline lookup yields CDR1 SEHNR and CDR2 FQNEAQ (reference sequence). CDR3 sequence: CASSPPSGRGNPSSYEQYF. Here the CDR3 DNA reads TGTGCCAGCAGCCCACCGAGCGGGAGAGGTAACCCCAGCTCCTACGAGCAGTACTTC. Full variable domain (rest looked up from reference TRBV7-9 and TRBJ2-7): DTGVSQNPRHKITKRGQNVTFRCDPISEHNRLYWYRQTLGQGPEFLTYFQNEAQLEKSRLLSDRFSAERPKGSFSTLEIQRTEQGDSAMYLCASSPPSGRGNPSSYEQYFGPGTRLTVT.

In this sample, this clone turned up once. The CDR3 region has the DNA TGCGCCAGCAGACAGGGGGCGGGCAATTCACCCCTCCACTTT. It codes for CASRQGAGNSPLHF. The V and J genes are TRBV10-2 and TRBJ1-6; the match to TRBD1 covers 9 bases. Germline V gene sequence: CDR1 WSHSY, CDR2 SAAADI. The CDR3 is 14 residues long. After removal of 6 bases from V and 7 bases from J, the junction contained 4 bases not matched to a gene.

The chain employs TRBV19 and TRBJ2-2; the D is unclear. The CDR3 has 16 residues. Trimming left V 1 base short and J 0 bases short, with 9 bases between. The germline V gene encodes CDR1 LNHDA and CDR2 SQIVND (reference sequence). The CDR3 nucleotides read TGTGCCAGTAGTATAGTATGGAATTCGAACACCGGGGAGCTGTTTTTT. Protein sequence: CASSIVWNSNTGELFF.

This chain links TRBV6-5 with TRBJ1-4; 12 positions agree with TRBD1. Germline CDR1 and CDR2: MNHEY and SVGAGI. Unmatched junction bases numbered 7, after V lost 6 bases and J lost 8 bases. The CDR3 extends over 15 amino acids. CDR3 nucleotides: TGTGCCAGCAGCTATGGGACAGGGGGCCGAGAAAAACTGTTTTTT. It translates to CASSYGTGGREKLFF.

The chain is built from TRBV7-2 and TRBJ2-5; 9 positions agree with TRBD2. The CDR3 is 17 amino acids. The V segment lost 1 base and the J segment 5 bases; nucleotides outside the gene matches: 11. Germline V gives CDR1 SGHTA, CDR2 FQGNSA. CDR3 sequence: CASSLGSRGGALETQYF. CDR3 coding DNA: TGTGCCAGCAGCTTAGGATCCCGCGGGGGGGCTTTGGAGACCCAGTACTTC.